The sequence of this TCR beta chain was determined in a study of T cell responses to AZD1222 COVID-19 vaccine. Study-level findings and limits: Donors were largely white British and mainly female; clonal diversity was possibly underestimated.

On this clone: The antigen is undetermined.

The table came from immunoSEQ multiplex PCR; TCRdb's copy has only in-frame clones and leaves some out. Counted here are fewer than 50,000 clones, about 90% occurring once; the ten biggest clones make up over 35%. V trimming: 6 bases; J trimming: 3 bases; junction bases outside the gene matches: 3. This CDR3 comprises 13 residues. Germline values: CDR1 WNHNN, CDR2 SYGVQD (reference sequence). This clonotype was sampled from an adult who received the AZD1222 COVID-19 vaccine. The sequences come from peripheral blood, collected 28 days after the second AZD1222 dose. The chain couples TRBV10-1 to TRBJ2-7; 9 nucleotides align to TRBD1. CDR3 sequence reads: CASSGTGIYEQYF. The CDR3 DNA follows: TGCGCCAGCAGCGGGACAGGGATCTACGAGCAGTACTTC.